This TCR beta chain was captured by sequencing in a study of shared clonotypes between healthy human individuals. Naive CD8 cells were CD45RO-negative, positively selected for CCR7, excluding terminally differentiated effector memory CD45RA+ cells. Sorted subsets were amplified in replicate PCRs using 200 ng DNA, about 30,000 T cell genomes. The assay was immunoSEQ multiplex PCR, and TCRdb's table has in-frame clones only and misses some. The data contain around 1.9 million clones, approximately 94% of them singletons. After removal of 0 bases from V and 2 bases from J, the junction contained 5 bases not matched to a gene. CDR1 SGDLS and CDR2 YYNGEE come from the germline V gene. CDR3 length: 16 residues.

Specimen: naive CD8+ T cells from PBMCs. The J gene is TRBJ2-3, the V gene TRBV9, with 8 bases identical to TRBD2. This receptor was obtained from a man younger than 35 in good health. Some clones in this sample may be carry-over from other donors' samples. CDR3 sequence: CASSVGASGFTDTQYF. Here the CDR3 DNA reads TGTGCCAGCAGCGTAGGGGCTAGCGGGTTCACAGATACGCAGTATTTT.